The clone carrying this T cell receptor (beta chain) was counted ten times or more. The target antigen is unknown. The sequenced fragment ends 3 residues before the CDR3 boundary, so the rest is inferred from the germline J gene. The data are from a study of T cell clonality in common variable immunodeficiency. Findings and caveats of the study: Fewer TCRbeta clones were shared among CVID subjects than controls. Fewer deletions and N-nucleotide insertions were reportedly seen in common variable immunodeficiency TCR beta sequences. The cause of increased CVID clonality remains unclear without subpopulation sequencing.

Sequencing was performed with immunoSEQ multiplex PCR; in TCRdb, only in-frame clones are kept and a portion is missing. Observed in the sample are 35,000 or so clones, none of them singletons. V dropped 8 bases and J dropped 0 bases, with 8 bases sitting between them. The CDR3 runs 13 residues. The germline V gene has CDR1 SGHTA and CDR2 FQGNSA. This chain connects TRBV7-2 to TRBJ2-1, with a possible D match to TRBD2 (6 bases). This receptor was identified in a person aged 18 to 75 in good health. Specimen: peripheral blood mononuclear cells. The CDR3 sequence is CASLRDSYNEQFF. CDR3 DNA (partial): TGTGCCAGCCTGCGGGACTCCTACAATGAG.